A selection of T cell receptor beta chains follows, all from one sample in a study of T cells after posttransplantation cyclophosphamide. Sequencing used immunoSEQ multiplex PCR; TCRdb keeps in-frame clones, though not all of them. The profile covers 40,000 to 55,000 clones, none occurring a single time. Source material: PBMCs. These receptors originate from a man aged 35 to 55 in good health, CMV-negative, and a related stem cell transplant donor. Each CDR3 is given without its conserved first and last residue.

CDR3aa,len,v_gene,j_gene
ASRRELGQPNEKLF,14,TRBV19,TRBJ1-4
ASSSFQGAGGELF,13,TRBV6-6,TRBJ2-2
ASSFVGLAGVLKYEQY,16,TRBV28,TRBJ2-7
AISENRGEQY,10,TRBV10-3,TRBJ2-7
ASSVGLAPHLETQY,14,TRBV9,TRBJ2-5
ASSFDWTGDYEQY,13,TRBV28,-
ASSLGGTSGNTGELF,15,TRBV7-9,TRBJ2-2
ASSMGTAVNYGYT,13,TRBV19,TRBJ1-2
AIRGGAIGTDTQY,13,TRBV10-3,TRBJ2-3
ASSRGVAAGSYNEQF,15,TRBV7-9,TRBJ2-1
ASSPALVPHTDTQY,14,TRBV28,TRBJ2-3
ASSLGLAGEGDTQY,14,TRBV5-1,TRBJ2-3
ASRQQSGPQEAF,12,TRBV28,TRBJ1-1
ASSLGVSSEGDTQY,14,TRBV11-3,TRBJ2-3
ASSFRVGIGGGRTEAF,16,TRBV27,TRBJ1-1
ASRARYTSDTQY,12,TRBV2,TRBJ2-3
ASSISGSGANVLT,13,TRBV19,TRBJ2-6
ASSTGTHNEQF,11,TRBV5-4,TRBJ2-1